Listed here are 12 T cell receptor beta chains from one sample, sequenced in a study of vaccination effects on CD4 cells after COVID-19. The protocol was immunoSEQ multiplex PCR, while the TCRdb copy is restricted to in-frame clones and leaves out a portion. The sample shows roughly 59,000 clones, approximately 78% of them seen only once. Antigens for these TCRs are unknown. CD4+ T cells specific for antigen were expanded with viral peptide pools by the ViraFEST assay before sequencing. On approximately day 9 of culture, CD4+ T cells were separated out. Either the mRNA-1273 or the BNT162b2 vaccine was given to participants as two doses. Sequenced here: CD4+ T cells from PBMCs cultured with HCoV-OC43 spike peptides, sampled after COVID-19 vaccination. Subset defined: HCoV-OC43 spike overlapping peptide pool stimulation. The source is a human donor who received a COVID-19 vaccine.

The chain uses TRBV5-6 and TRBJ1-3, with unresolved D. The CDR3 has 12 residues. Germline V gene lookup returns CDR1 SGHDT and CDR2 YYEEEE. The V gene lost 0 bases and the J gene lost 9 bases, with 7 bases spanning the gap. The CDR3 DNA is TGTGCCAGCAGCTTGGTTGGGAGCACCATATATTTT. It translates to CASSLVGSTIYF.

The rearrangement uses TRBV7-2 and TRBJ2-3; 7 bases agree with TRBD2. The CDR3 is made up of 14 amino acids. The germline gives CDR1 SGHTA, CDR2 FQGNSA. The trim removed 5 bases at V and 2 bases at J, leaving 4 bases unmatched. CDR3 coding DNA: TGTGCCAGCAGCGGCCGGGACTACACAGATACGCAGTATTTT. Its protein is CASSGRDYTDTQYF.

J is TRBJ1-2 and V is TRBV4-1; 9 bases map to TRBD1. V lost 1 base to trimming and J lost 4 bases; unmatched junction nucleotides: 7. The CDR3 has 16 residues. Looked up from germline, CDR1 is MGHRA and CDR2 is YSYEKL. CDR3 region: CASSQAPGQGTYGYTF. Written as DNA, the CDR3 is TGCGCCAGCAGCCAAGCTCCCGGACAGGGGACCTATGGCTACACCTTC.

This clone turned up a few times. This chain uses TRBV5-1 with TRBJ2-1; 7 nucleotides line up with TRBD2. This CDR3 is built from 15 residues. Germline V lookup: CDR1 SGHRS, CDR2 YFSETQ. The ends lost 4 bases at V and 6 bases at J; junction bases unmatched: 10. Written as DNA, the CDR3 is TGCGCCAGCAGCCGGGGCCCCGGGAGGTCCAATGAGCAGTTCTTC. Translation gives CASSRGPGRSNEQFF.

The chain has TRBV6-5 and TRBJ2-2; TRBD1 aligns across 10 bases. Germline trimming cut 8 bases from V and 5 bases from J; bases unmatched to any gene: 2. The CDR3 loop spans 13 amino acids. Looked up from germline, CDR1 is MNHEY and CDR2 is SVGAGI. The CDR3: CASGTGVTGELFF. In DNA, the CDR3 is TGTGCCAGCGGGACAGGGGTTACCGGGGAGCTGTTTTTT.

The chain is built from TRBV28 and TRBJ1-1, with 9 nucleotides matching TRBD1. Germline V gene lookup returns CDR1 MDHEN and CDR2 SYDVKM. This CDR3 has 12 amino acids. Unmatched junction bases numbered 7, after V lost 7 bases and J lost 10 bases. The CDR3 DNA reads as TGTGCCAGCACCACAGGGGGCGCCGGAGCTTTCTTT. Its protein product is CASTTGGAGAFF.

This clone was observed a few times. This chain connects TRBV6-2 or TRBV6-3 to TRBJ1-6; a weak D match, TRBD1 (5 bases). CDR1 and CDR2 (germline): MNHEY, SVGEGT. There are 16 residues in the CDR3. Trimming removed 6 bases from V and 0 bases from J, with 12 bases in between. CDR3 in amino acids: CASSHGRASYNSPLHF. CDR3 in DNA: TGTGCCAGCAGCCACGGCAGGGCCTCCTATAATTCACCCCTCCACTTT.

The J gene is TRBJ2-5, the V gene TRBV6-5; D tentatively reads TRBD1 or TRBD2 (6 bases each). Germline lookup yields CDR1 MNHEY and CDR2 SVGAGI. The V and J ends lost 6 bases and 5 bases respectively, with 13 bases between them. The CDR3 length is 13 residues. The CDR3 nucleotides read TGTGCCAGCAGGAATACAGGGAGGGAGACCCAGTACTTC. The encoded protein is CASRNTGRETQYF.

J is TRBJ2-1 and V is TRBV6-5; D remains unclear. The V end was cut by 6 bases, the J end by 3 bases, with 12 bases between. CDR3 length: 14 amino acids. Germline V gene sequence: CDR1 MNHEY, CDR2 SVGAGI. CDR3: CASRQVSGYNEQFF. DNA of the CDR3: TGTGCCAGCAGGCAGGTTTCCGGCTACAATGAGCAGTTCTTC.

In this sample, this clone turned up a few times. The J gene is TRBJ2-5, the V gene TRBV7-9; the D gene could be TRBD1 or TRBD2 (5 bases each). The V gene lost 7 bases and the J gene lost 1 base, with 7 bases spanning the gap. Per the germline V gene, CDR1 is SEHNR and CDR2 is FQNEAQ (reference sequence). The CDR3 is made up of 12 amino acids. CDR3 residues: CASMGPQETQYF. The CDR3 DNA reads TGTGCCAGCATGGGACCCCAAGAGACCCAGTACTTC.

This clone has more than one count but fewer than ten. This chain links TRBV24-1 with TRBJ1-1; no clear D. V gave up 1 base and J gave up 8 bases, with 7 bases separating them. CDR1 and CDR2 from the germline V gene are KGHDR and SFDVKD. CDR3 length: 12 amino acids. The CDR3 DNA sequence: TGTGCCACCAGTGATTTCAGGAACGAAGCTTTCTTT. Its protein is CATSDFRNEAFF.

CDR3 DNA: TGTGCCAGCAGTTCCCCGGGCTATGGCTACACCTTC. This gives the protein CASSSPGYGYTF. This sequence joins TRBV6-2 or TRBV6-3 and TRBJ1-2; D gene unclear. In germline, CDR1 is MNHEY, CDR2 SVGEGT. The CDR3 contains 12 residues. Trimming removed 4 bases at V and 4 bases at J, with 7 bases between.